This T cell receptor beta chain appears in the sequencing data of a study of cytomegalovirus exposure and HLA in healthy donors. Vbeta (60) and Jbeta (13) primers were used in the PCR. The repertoire was sequenced with immunoSEQ multiplex PCR; TCRdb's copy has only in-frame clones and lacks some. The table lists under 35,000 clones, with about 0.69% in the top ten. Sequencing was performed on PBMCs. This TCR was sampled from a young man in good health and CMV-seronegative.

The CDR3 reads CASSAVQGQGHEQYF. In nucleotides, the CDR3 is TGTGCCAGCAGCGCGGTCCAGGGACAGGGCCACGAGCAGTACTTC. The chain uses TRBV11-3 and TRBJ2-7; 9 bases line up with TRBD1. The CDR3 is 15 amino acids. Germline loops: CDR1 SGHNT, CDR2 YENEEA. V was clipped by 5 bases and J by 5 bases; unmatched bases: 10.